One sample yielded the 12 T cell receptor beta chains listed below, sequenced in a study of blood T cell repertoires in COVID-19. Here immunoSEQ multiplex PCR was the method, and the copy in TCRdb shows in-frame clones only, minus some. The sample yields roughly 400,000 clones, just over 90% seen once. Material for sequencing was PBMCs or T cells enriched from blood (not recorded which). The source is a woman in her 40s who had been exposed to COVID-19.

The chain couples TRBV7-9 to TRBJ2-1, with 11 bases fitting TRBD2. Looked up from germline, CDR1 is SEHNR and CDR2 is FQNEAQ (reference sequence). J lost 3 bases, V lost 5 bases, and 9 bases had no gene match. The length of the CDR3 is 17 residues. Here the CDR3 DNA reads TGTGCCAGCAGCCTCAGGCTAGCGGGGGGACGCTACAATGAGCAGTTCTTC. It encodes CASSLRLAGGRYNEQFF.

The gene calls are TRBV2 and TRBJ2-2, with 12 bases fitting TRBD1. The CDR3 contains 19 residues. The V segment lost 3 bases and the J segment 6 bases; nucleotides outside the gene matches: 14. The germline gives CDR1 SNHLY, CDR2 FYNNEI. DNA for the CDR3: TGTGCCAGCAGTGATCCCGGGAGTGGGACAGGGGGCGCGCCCGGGGAGCTGTTTTTT. Translating gives CASSDPGSGTGGAPGELFF.

This clone was seen only a few times. This chain connects TRBV7-2 to TRBJ2-2; 9 bases line up with TRBD2. CDR1 is SGHTA and CDR2 is FQGNSA in the germline V gene. The CDR3 loop spans 16 amino acids. The trim removed 7 bases at V and 1 base at J, leaving 7 bases unmatched. CDR3 nucleotides: TGTGCCAGCAACAAAATTAGCGGGGGGAACACCGGGGAGCTGTTTTTT. Encoded protein: CASNKISGGNTGELFF.

The rearrangement joins TRBV7-2 to TRBJ2-3; 13 bases match TRBD2. V gave up 3 bases and J gave up 4 bases; unmatched junction bases: 7. Per the germline V gene, CDR1 is SGHTA and CDR2 is FQGNSA. The CDR3 runs 17 residues. CDR3 region: CASSFYTSGRAPDTQYF. The CDR3 coding sequence is TGTGCCAGCAGCTTCTACACTAGCGGGAGGGCCCCAGATACGCAGTATTTT. Complete variable domain (other parts from reference TRBV7-2 and TRBJ2-3): GAGVSQSPSNKVTEKGKDVELRCDPISGHTALYWYRQSLGQGLEFLIYFQGNSAPDKSGLPSDRFSAERTGGSVSTLTIQRTQQEDSAVYLCASSFYTSGRAPDTQYFGPGTRLTVL.

The gene calls are TRBV5-1 and TRBJ2-3, with 8 nucleotides matching TRBD1. The germline gives CDR1 SGHRS, CDR2 YFSETQ. Losses at the gene ends were 3 bases for V and 4 bases for J; bases not matched to a gene: 4. The CDR3 has 14 residues. The CDR3, as DNA: TGCGCCAGCAGCTCTGACAGGGGTGCAGATACGCAGTATTTT. It specifies CASSSDRGADTQYF.

This chain links TRBV7-2 with TRBJ2-7, with 14 bases fitting TRBD2. This CDR3 is 16 amino acids long. The junction had 4 bases not matched to a gene; V was cut back by 2 bases and J by 4 bases. From germline, CDR1 is SGHTA and CDR2 FQGNSA. DNA of the CDR3: TGTGCCAGCAGCTTACGTGGACTAGCGGGAGGATACGAGCAGTACTTC. It translates to CASSLRGLAGGYEQYF.

This CDR3 reads CASSRGESLFGNTIYF. In DNA form, the CDR3 reads TGTGCCAGTAGTAGGGGGGAGTCTCTCTTTGGAAACACCATATATTTT. The rearrangement joins TRBV19 to TRBJ1-3; maybe TRBD1 (5 bases). The germline CDR1 and CDR2 sequences are LNHDA and SQIVND (reference sequence). This CDR3 spans 16 amino acids. The V gene lost 4 bases and the J gene lost 3 bases, with 16 bases spanning the gap.

As DNA, the CDR3 is TGTGCCAGCAGCTTAATCCCCCGACAGGGTGACTCACCCCTCCACTTT. This codes for CASSLIPRQGDSPLHF. The chain links TRBV7-8 to TRBJ1-6; the match to TRBD1 covers 7 bases. Looked up from germline, CDR1 is SGHVS and CDR2 is FQNEAQ. This CDR3 region has 16 residues. V lost 2 bases, J lost 10 bases, and 11 bases stayed unmatched.

The chain carries TRBV10-1 and TRBJ1-1; TRBD1 matches 7 bases. V trimming: 5 bases; J trimming: 6 bases; junction bases outside the gene matches: 3. CDR3 length: 12 residues. Germline V gives CDR1 WNHNN, CDR2 SYGVQD (reference sequence). The CDR3: CASSHTGAEAFF. The CDR3 nucleotides are TGCGCCAGCAGTCATACAGGGGCTGAAGCTTTCTTT.

The chain employs TRBV2 and TRBJ2-3; 8 nucleotides line up with TRBD2. The CDR3 has 17 amino acids. Germline V gene sequence: CDR1 SNHLY, CDR2 FYNNEI. V was pared by 1 base and J by 2 bases, with 8 bases of the junction left unmatched. CDR3 region: CASSEGVIAGFTDTQYF. The CDR3 DNA reads as TGTGCCAGCAGTGAAGGGGTTATAGCGGGGTTCACAGATACGCAGTATTTT. Drawing the rest from reference TRBV2 and TRBJ2-3, the complete variable domain is EPEVTQTPSHQVTQMGQEVILRCVPISNHLYFYWYRQILGQKVEFLVSFYNNEISEKSEIFDDQFSVERPDGSNFTLKIRSTKLEDSAMYFCASSEGVIAGFTDTQYFGPGTRLTVL.

The V gene is TRBV9, the J gene TRBJ2-7; D is perhaps TRBD2 (6 bases). Trimming cost V 4 bases and J 4 bases, with 12 bases left between them. The germline CDR1 and CDR2 sequences are SGDLS and YYNGEE. The CDR3 contains 13 residues. The CDR3 protein is CASSPRGWYEQYF. CDR3 nucleotides: TGTGCCAGCAGCCCGCGGGGCTGGTACGAGCAGTACTTC.

This chain links TRBV5-1 with TRBJ2-7; D is perhaps TRBD1 (5 bases). Germline lookup yields CDR1 SGHRS and CDR2 YFSETQ. The CDR3 covers 13 residues. Deletions cut 2 bases from V and 2 bases from J, with 8 bases between. DNA of the CDR3: TGCGCCAGCAGCTTTCCAGGGACCTACGAGCAGTACTTC. Residues: CASSFPGTYEQYF.